The rows below give T cell receptor beta chains drawn from one sample of a study of beta chain features in type 1 diabetes. Generated by immunoSEQ multiplex PCR, the TCRdb table keeps only in-frame clones and is missing some. This table holds approximately 250,000 clones, about a sixth found once. Material for sequencing was naive CD4+ T cells from blood. Source of these receptors: a man aged 25 to 45 with type 1 diabetes. Both conserved end residues are part of each CDR3. The order of the fields is clone size, V gene, D gene, J gene, CDR3 protein, CDR3 DNA. A D gene is named only where the DNA matches it firmly. Clone size appears in some rows only: once, few, many, or a class for an expanded clone.

>many|TRBV4-3|NA|TRBJ2-1
CASSRDLPEGQFF
TGCGCCAGCAGCCGAGATCTTCCGGAAGGACAGTTCTTC
>NA|TRBV30|NA|TRBJ1-3
CAWRAFSGNTIYF
TGTGCCTGGAGGGCATTCTCTGGAAACACCATATATTTT
>NA|TRBV7-9|TRBD2|TRBJ2-3
CASIREVHTDTQYF
TGTGCCAGCATTCGGGAGGTCCACACAGATACGCAGTATTTT
>few|TRBV7-2|NA|TRBJ1-4
CASSLGGGDEKLFF
TGTGCCAGCAGCTTAGGAGGAGGGGATGAAAAACTGTTTTTT
>few|TRBV20-1|NA|TRBJ1-2
CSVAGSYGYTF
TGCAGTGTAGCAGGGAGCTATGGCTACACCTTC
>once|TRBV28|NA|TRBJ2-2
CASNEAGELFF
TGTGCCAGCAATGAGGCCGGGGAGCTGTTTTTT
>NA|TRBV28|NA|TRBJ1-3
CASIDSYGNTIYF
TGTGCCAGTATAGACAGTTATGGAAACACCATATATTTT
>NA|TRBV14|TRBD2|TRBJ2-5
CASSPGLAGGRALWYQETQYF
TGTGCCAGCAGCCCCGGACTAGCGGGAGGACGGGCGCTTTGGTACCAAGAGACCCAGTACTTC
>few|TRBV4-1|NA|TRBJ2-3
CASSQDPGASTDTQYF
TGCGCCAGCAGCCAAGATCCCGGAGCTAGCACAGATACGCAGTATTTT
>few|TRBV5-4|TRBD2|TRBJ2-3
CASSGRSGETDTQYF
TGTGCCAGCAGCGGCCGTAGCGGGGAGACAGATACGCAGTATTTT
>NA|TRBV30|NA|TRBJ2-1
CAWSKTGRQFF
TGTGCCTGGAGTAAGACAGGCCGGCAGTTCTTC
>few|TRBV30|TRBD2|TRBJ2-7
CACGTRIYEQYF
TGTGCCTGCGGGACTAGAATCTACGAGCAGTACTTC
>few|TRBV5-1|TRBD2|TRBJ2-7
CASSVLAGGPGEEQYF
TGCGCCAGCAGCGTGCTAGCGGGAGGGCCAGGTGAGGAGCAGTACTTC
>few|TRBV30|NA|TRBJ1-4
CAWSTLVSRGGKLFF
TGTGCCTGGAGTACCCTTGTTTCCCGGGGGGGAAAACTGTTTTTT
>few|TRBV4-1|NA|TRBJ2-7
CASSQVAGPYEQYF
TGCGCCAGCAGCCAAGTTGCAGGGCCCTACGAGCAGTACTTC
>NA|TRBV29-1|TRBD1|TRBJ1-2
CSVESYATGGYDGYTF
TGCAGCGTTGAATCCTACGCGACAGGGGGCTACGATGGCTACACCTTC
>few|TRBV18|NA|TRBJ1-1
CASSSTGNTEAFF
TGTGCCAGCTCATCGACAGGGAACACTGAAGCTTTCTTT
>NA|TRBV19|NA|TRBJ2-3
CASSLRTDTQYF
TGTGCCAGTAGTCTTCGGACAGATACGCAGTATTTT
>few|TRBV30|NA|TRBJ2-7
CAWSVSYEQYF
TGTGCCTGGAGTGTGAGCTACGAGCAGTACTTC
>NA|TRBV4-3|TRBD2|TRBJ2-2
CASSQEGLAGTGELFF
TGCGCCAGCAGCCAAGAGGGACTAGCGGGGACCGGGGAGCTGTTTTTT
>few|TRBV30|NA|TRBJ1-1
CAWSVTGGGEAFF
TGTGCCTGGAGTGTAACCGGGGGTGGTGAAGCTTTCTTT
>NA|TRBV29-1|NA|TRBJ1-5
CSVETGSSNQPQHF
TGCAGCGTTGAAACAGGGAGCAGCAATCAGCCCCAGCATTTT
>NA|TRBV19|NA|TRBJ2-2
CASSIRGNTGELFF
TGTGCCAGTAGTATCCGTGGAAACACCGGGGAGCTGTTTTTT
>NA|TRBV28|TRBD2|TRBJ2-7
CASRPVRGLAGNDYEQYF
TGTGCCAGCAGACCCGTTAGGGGACTAGCGGGGAATGACTACGAGCAGTACTTC
>NA|TRBV2|NA|TRBJ2-1
CASSALTDEQFF
TGTGCCAGCAGTGCCCTCACAGATGAGCAGTTCTTC
>NA|TRBV11-2|NA|TRBJ2-3
CASSLDWGIAQYF
TGTGCCAGCAGCTTAGATTGGGGCATTGCGCAGTATTTT
>NA|TRBV28|TRBD1|TRBJ2-7
CASRGQTYEQYF
TGTGCCAGCAGGGGACAGACCTACGAGCAGTACTTC
>NA|TRBV19|TRBD2|TRBJ2-1
CASSISGRAYNEQFF
TGTGCCAGTAGTATCAGCGGGAGGGCTTACAATGAGCAGTTCTTC
>few|TRBV28|TRBD2|TRBJ2-1
CASSPGTSGSYNEQFF
TGTGCCAGCAGCCCCGGGACTAGCGGTTCCTACAATGAGCAGTTCTTC
>NA|TRBV11-2|NA|TRBJ2-4
CASSLVDGHIQYF
TGTGCCAGCAGCTTAGTGGATGGCCACATTCAGTACTTC
>NA|TRBV5-1|NA|TRBJ2-7
CASSLAVGLFYEQYF
TGCGCCAGCAGCTTGGCCGTGGGGCTCTTCTACGAGCAGTACTTC
>few|TRBV7-2|TRBD1|TRBJ2-7
CASSFGQDYEQYF
TGTGCCAGCAGCTTTGGACAGGACTACGAGCAGTACTTC
>NA|TRBV29-1|TRBD1|TRBJ1-1
CSVEVTGEEAFF
TGCAGCGTTGAAGTAACAGGGGAAGAAGCTTTCTTT
>few|TRBV29-1|TRBD1|TRBJ2-3
CSVDVLGTGRADTQYF
TGCAGCGTTGATGTTTTAGGGACAGGGAGGGCAGATACGCAGTATTTT
>few|TRBV30|NA|TRBJ1-5
CAWSELSNQPQHF
TGTGCCTGGAGTGAGCTGAGCAATCAGCCCCAGCATTTT
>NA|TRBV10-3|TRBD1|TRBJ2-3
CAIRARDRGTDTQYF
TGTGCCATCAGGGCCCGGGACAGGGGCACAGATACGCAGTATTTT
>few|TRBV6-1|NA|TRBJ2-7
CASSEEKGPDYEQYF
TGTGCCAGCAGTGAAGAGAAGGGGCCCGACTACGAGCAGTACTTC
>few|TRBV7-7|NA|TRBJ2-2
CASSRDILGNTGELFF
TGTGCTAGCAGCCGGGATATTTTGGGAAACACCGGGGAGCTGTTTTTT
>few|TRBV7-9|TRBD1|TRBJ2-4
CASSQRGGQENIQYF
TGTGCCAGCAGCCAAAGGGGTGGACAGGAGAACATTCAGTACTTC
>few|TRBV10-3|NA|TRBJ2-5
CAINRGSQETQYF
TGTGCCATTAACCGGGGTTCTCAAGAGACCCAGTACTTC
>few|TRBV28|TRBD2|TRBJ2-1
CASSPPSGRGSYNEQFF
TGTGCCAGCAGTCCTCCTAGCGGGAGGGGGTCCTACAATGAGCAGTTCTTC